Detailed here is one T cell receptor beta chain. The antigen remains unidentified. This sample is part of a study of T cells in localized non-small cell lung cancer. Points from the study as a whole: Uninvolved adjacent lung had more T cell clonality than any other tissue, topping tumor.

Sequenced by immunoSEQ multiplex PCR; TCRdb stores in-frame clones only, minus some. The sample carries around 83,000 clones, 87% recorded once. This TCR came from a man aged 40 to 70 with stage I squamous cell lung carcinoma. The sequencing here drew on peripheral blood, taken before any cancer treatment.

As DNA, the CDR3 is TGCAGCGTTAAAAGCGGGGGGGCTCGGGATACGCAGTATTTT. Its translation is CSVKSGGARDTQYF. J is TRBJ2-3 and V is TRBV29-1; TRBD2 aligns across 10 bases. Germline-derived CDR1 and CDR2 are SQVTM and ANQGSEA. The CDR3 loop spans 14 amino acids. V trimming: 5 bases; J trimming: 6 bases; junction bases outside the gene matches: 8.